This T cell receptor beta chain is drawn from a study of human T cells and chemical hapten exposure (dated by TCRdb to about 2021). At the level of the whole study: For sensitization, 2% DPC in acetone was applied to an approximately 2 cm by approximately 2 cm area of upper inner arm skin. Throughout the approximately 24-week study period, patients were also given weekly therapeutic DPC doses on the scalp. Patch testing was performed on the upper back with Finn chambers containing 0.01% DPC, and the patch tests were scored after 6 days according to International Contact Dermatitis Research Group standards. The mostly female patient cohort included alopecia areata with under or over 50% scalp involvement, alopecia totalis and alopecia universalis. Libraries were pooled for sequencing, and variation in per-sample TCR yields was attributed mainly to small differences in library volumes within the pool. The study tracked peripheral blood TCR repertoire changes in vivo during primary and secondary sensitization to the hapten diphenylcyclopropenone (DPC) in alopecia patients. Blood samples were taken from patients before sensitization (week 0) and at 2, 6 and about 24 weeks after DPC sensitization. For TCR sequencing, blood came from 25 to 35 alopecia patients at anywhere from one to four time points (pre-sensitization, 2, 6 and 24 weeks).

The full study reports these points: All patients had alopecia, a presumed autoimmune disease, so their immune response might differ from that of healthy individuals. The number of PT1 expanded TCRs positively correlated with patch test score, significant at thresholds 8, 16 and 32 but not 4. Compared with pre-sensitization or healthy control sets, expanded TCRs formed significantly more large CDR3 similarity clusters, which is consistent with antigen-driven responses. No change with DPC sensitization was found in the number of TCRs above 1 in 1000 frequency, and no evidence of global repertoire structure alterations was found. Repeated subsampling changed both the strength of the expansion versus patch-test correlation and the threshold at which the correlation became significant.

The library was generated by RACE. Instrument on record: NextSeq 500. During library preparation, unique molecular identifiers were attached to individual cDNA molecules so that TCRs could be counted in a quantitative, reproducible way. From each blood RNA sample, both TCR alpha and TCR beta chains were sequenced. Under the source paper's analysis protocol: The median number of TCRs per sample was approximately 96,000, ranging from roughly 23,224 to 690,600. V, J and CDR3 annotation of the TCR reads was carried out using the Decombinator software suite. For the PS versus PT1 abundance plots, all samples were subsampled to the same number of TCRs (28,000). TCRs were defined as expanded if absent before sensitization and observed at least eight times at the 2-week time point. TCRdb ran its own pipeline on the public reads, namely fastp trimming at Q25 and MiXCR clone calling, and kept in-frame beta chains. Rows are combined by CDR3 protein, so each entry shows the most common genes and DNA. The V and J calls come from TCRdb's annotation, not from the publication. This sample comprises some 340,000 distinct CDR3 sequences, 5.5% to 8% of them detected only once. The ten largest clones capture 8% to 9% of the sample.

This clonotype was seen at least ten times. It lacks a known antigen. The input lacks base qualities; no much larger clone sits a single base away. V is pared back by 0 bases and J by 7 bases, with 10 bases lying between the germline termini. According to the germline V gene, CDR1 reads SGHTA and CDR2 reads FQGNSA. The CDR3, from cysteine to phenylalanine, totals 14 residues. Only the CDR3 part of the read is kept: 42 bases, read in frame from the first base. The time point label, as the study defines it: patch test 1, 2 weeks after DPC sensitization. The treatment or condition label on this specimen signifies: therapeutic diphenylcyclopropenone sensitization with weekly scalp DPC. At each patch-test visit, blood was drawn before the patch test was applied. To be eligible, patients had to be aged 18 to 70, diagnosed with alopecia and judged suitable for DPC therapy, while pregnant patients were excluded. Total RNA was extracted from unfractionated whole blood that had been collected in Tempus Blood RNA tubes.

Source: whole blood, taken in connection with sensitization to the hapten diphenylcyclopropenone (DPC). The source is a woman under 30 with alopecia areata. Some clones in this sample may be carry-over from other donors' samples. The receptor chain draws on TRBV7-2 and TRBJ1-5, with an unclear D gene assignment. The DNA reads as follows: TGTGCCAGCAGCTTAGCCGGGTCAGGACAGCCCCAGCATTTT. It encodes CASSLAGSGQPQHF.